What follows describes a single T cell receptor beta chain. This sample stems from a study of shared clonotypes between healthy human individuals. Original data processing: Filtering was not the same, since immunoSEQ gave junction-only sequences without quality scores. The data were produced by immunoSEQ multiplex PCR, yet TCRdb's version contains in-frame clones alone and is incomplete. D and trimming come from the DNA, and the V and J calls and clone size come from that table. The data show a few million clones, around nine tenths seen once. Germline V gene lookup returns CDR1 MNHEY and CDR2 SVGAGI. V dropped 5 bases and J dropped 6 bases, with 8 bases sitting between them. The CDR3 sequence is 12 residues long.

The chain employs TRBV6-5 and TRBJ2-1; D gene ambiguous. Sequencing used naive CD4+ T cells sorted from blood. As for subset: CD45RA+ positively selected. This sequence was found in a man between 18 and 35 years old in good health. The CDR3 sequence: CASSRSSNEQFF. The CDR3 DNA follows: TGTGCCAGCAGTAGATCTAGCAATGAGCAGTTCTTC.